This is a list of T cell receptor beta chains from one sample in a study of T cells after posttransplantation cyclophosphamide. TCRdb keeps only in-frame clones here, not all; method: immunoSEQ multiplex PCR. Listed for the sample are 25,000 to 35,000 clones, none seen a single time. The sample comprised PBMCs. Receptors originate from a woman aged 55-69 years in good health, CMV-negative, and a related stem cell transplant donor. Each CDR3 is given with its conserved first and last residue.

>TRBV5-1
CASSLGDSGGTDTQYF
>TRBV5-1
CASSPASGASYNEQFF
>TRBV12-3/TRBV12-4
CASRRQGYEQYF
>TRBV12-3/TRBV12-4
CASSFRRGSKGYTF
>TRBV28
CASTKGTGASVFF
>TRBV28
CASRRTGKRLAGGHGMEQYF
>TRBV2
CASSVAGTLGADTQYF
>TRBV4-1
CASSPLKWPVTDTQYF
>TRBV5-6
CASSLVEGISYNEQFF
>TRBV29-1
CSVEQGAFEQYF
>TRBV24-1
CAAQGSGGANEQFF
>TRBV2
CASGRQGSSYNEQFF
>TRBV18
CASSPPASGSTGELFF
>TRBV6-2/TRBV6-3
CASRQGSNSPLHF
>TRBV7-2
CASTDSNQPQHF
>TRBV7-2
CASRPRAGTYNEQFF
>TRBV4-2
CASSQGSSGRNEQFF
>TRBV6-5
CASSFLLAVTDTQYF
>TRBV9
CASSPRGAGEGGEQYF
>TRBV24-1
CATSDTRGGRRTVLNEQFF
>TRBV6-6
CASSWGAETQYF
>TRBV24-1
CATSNYKGGADTQYF
>TRBV2
CASTLDRNTEAFF
>TRBV12-5
CASAAGGTQYF
>TRBV6-5
CASSYSASRGVYGYTF
>TRBV2
CASSVGQGTEAFF
>TRBV11-2
CASSTGTSGGAGEQFF
>TRBV11-3
CASSPGLAMGELFF
>TRBV29-1
CSVGLAGGKNIQYF
>TRBV19
CASSNAGVVVRRNQPQHF
>TRBV6-6
CASSYEATGREQYF
>TRBV5-4
CASRKRERGETQYF
>TRBV7-9
CASSHQVNTGELFF
>TRBV9
CASSAEHRTGNTEAFF
>TRBV4-1
CASTTMGRGGKDTQYF
>TRBV9
CASSAGTGSGELFF
>TRBV18
CASSHKGTGDGYTF
>TRBV20-1
CSARTGGGYTF
>TRBV10-2
CASSDVGQRTFHEQFF
>TRBV6-2/TRBV6-3
CASRAYSHQETQYF